The rows below give T cell receptor beta chains drawn from one sample of a study of Ad26.COV2.S vaccination and SARS-CoV-2 variants. TCRdb's copy holds only in-frame clones and misses some; the assay was immunoSEQ multiplex PCR. The repertoire consists of some 640,000 clones, with 89% occurring once and the leading ten covering roughly 1.5%. The source material was peripheral blood, sampled in a trial of Ad26.COV2.S vaccine versus placebo. These receptors were obtained from a person aged 18-65 years who received the Ad26.COV2.S COVID-19 vaccine or a placebo. CDR3s include the opening cysteine and the closing phenylalanine or tryptophan. The D gene is left open where the match is weak. Clone size is stated in some rows and not others, as once, few, many or a class when expanded.

J gene: TRBJ2-1; D gene: TRBD1; V gene: TRBV5-1; clone size: .; CDR3 DNA: TGCGCCAGCAGCCCAGGACAGGGAGGCTACAATGAGCAGTTCTTC; CDR3 protein: CASSPGQGGYNEQFF
J gene: TRBJ2-7; D gene: .; V gene: TRBV30; clone size: .; CDR3 DNA: TGTGCCTGGGAAATAGGGGGGGACGAGCAGTACTTC; CDR3 protein: CAWEIGGDEQYF
J gene: TRBJ2-1; D gene: .; V gene: TRBV7-6; clone size: .; CDR3 DNA: TGTGCCAGCAGCGCTCCGGGGGACTCTGGGGATGAGCAGTTCTTC; CDR3 protein: CASSAPGDSGDEQFF
J gene: TRBJ2-1; D gene: TRBD1; V gene: TRBV29-1; clone size: .; CDR3 DNA: TGCAGCGTTCGCCCCGGGACAGCCTACAATGAGCAGTTCTTC; CDR3 protein: CSVRPGTAYNEQFF
J gene: TRBJ2-2; D gene: .; V gene: TRBV24-1; clone size: .; CDR3 DNA: TGTGCCACCAGTGCCCATACTAGACAAGGGAAGACCGGGGAGCTGTTTTTT; CDR3 protein: CATSAHTRQGKTGELFF
J gene: TRBJ2-2; D gene: TRBD2; V gene: TRBV10-3; clone size: .; CDR3 DNA: TGTGCCACCAGAGCGGGGAGCGGGGAGCTGTTTTTT; CDR3 protein: CATRAGSGELFF
J gene: TRBJ2-3; D gene: .; V gene: TRBV5-8; clone size: .; CDR3 DNA: TGTGCCACCGGGGACCCCCCAGATACGCAGTATTTT; CDR3 protein: CATGDPPDTQYF
J gene: TRBJ2-6; D gene: .; V gene: TRBV5-4; clone size: .; CDR3 DNA: TGTGCCAGCAGCTCTGGTGGGGCCAACGTCCTGACTTTC; CDR3 protein: CASSSGGANVLTF
J gene: TRBJ2-1; D gene: TRBD2; V gene: TRBV29-1; clone size: .; CDR3 DNA: TGCAGCGTAGGGACTAAGACCCGGTTCTATGAGCAGTTCTTC; CDR3 protein: CSVGTKTRFYEQFF
J gene: TRBJ1-2; D gene: .; V gene: TRBV30; clone size: .; CDR3 DNA: TGTGCCTGGTCAGCAGGGCCCCCTGGCTATGGCTACACCTTC; CDR3 protein: CAWSAGPPGYGYTF
J gene: TRBJ2-2; D gene: .; V gene: TRBV12-3/TRBV12-4; clone size: .; CDR3 DNA: TGTGCCAGCAGTCACTCGGGGATCGGGGAGCTGTTTTTT; CDR3 protein: CASSHSGIGELFF
J gene: TRBJ1-4; D gene: .; V gene: TRBV16; clone size: once; CDR3 DNA: TGTGCCAGCAGCCCTCGAGGGCAGGGTGGTGTAAAACTGTTTTTT; CDR3 protein: CASSPRGQGGVKLFF
J gene: TRBJ2-1; D gene: .; V gene: TRBV11-3; clone size: .; CDR3 DNA: TGTGCCAGCAGCTTAGATGTTTACAATGAGCAGTTCTTC; CDR3 protein: CASSLDVYNEQFF
J gene: TRBJ1-1; D gene: TRBD1; V gene: TRBV2; clone size: .; CDR3 DNA: TGTGCCAGCAGTCAGGGGGGGAACACTGAAGCTTTCTTT; CDR3 protein: CASSQGGNTEAFF
J gene: TRBJ1-2; D gene: .; V gene: TRBV20-1; clone size: .; CDR3 DNA: TGCAGTGCTAGTTATGGCTATGGCTACACCTTC; CDR3 protein: CSASYGYGYTF
J gene: TRBJ2-7; D gene: .; V gene: TRBV7-2; clone size: once; CDR3 DNA: TGTGCCAGCAGCCCCCTGGCGGGCTCAAACTACGAGCAGTACTTC; CDR3 protein: CASSPLAGSNYEQYF
J gene: TRBJ2-7; D gene: TRBD1; V gene: TRBV6-1; clone size: .; CDR3 DNA: TGTGCCAGCAGTGAAGGTCGGGACAGGTTAATCGAGCAGTACTTC; CDR3 protein: CASSEGRDRLIEQYF
J gene: TRBJ2-5; D gene: TRBD2; V gene: TRBV11-2; clone size: .; CDR3 DNA: TGTGCCAGCAGCACTACTAGCGGGAGTATGGAGACCCAGTACTTC; CDR3 protein: CASSTTSGSMETQYF
J gene: TRBJ1-1; D gene: .; V gene: TRBV2; clone size: once; CDR3 DNA: TGTGCCAGCAGTGAGGGCAGGGGAGGCACTGAAGCTTTCTTT; CDR3 protein: CASSEGRGGTEAFF
J gene: TRBJ2-1; D gene: TRBD2; V gene: TRBV7-3; clone size: .; CDR3 DNA: TGTGCCAGCAGCGTGGGAGGGCGGGGGGCCTCCTCTAAGAACAATGAGCAGTTCTTC; CDR3 protein: CASSVGGRGASSKNNEQFF
J gene: TRBJ2-5; D gene: .; V gene: TRBV11-1; clone size: .; CDR3 DNA: TGTGCCAGCAGCTCTGAAGAGACCCAGTACTTC; CDR3 protein: CASSSEETQYF
J gene: TRBJ2-5; D gene: TRBD2; V gene: TRBV4-2; clone size: .; CDR3 DNA: TGTGCCAGCAGCCAAGCGACTAGCGGGCAAGAGACCCAGTACTTC; CDR3 protein: CASSQATSGQETQYF
J gene: TRBJ1-3; D gene: .; V gene: TRBV7-8; clone size: .; CDR3 DNA: TGTGCCAGCAGCTTCCAGGGGCTCTCTGGAAACACCATATATTTT; CDR3 protein: CASSFQGLSGNTIYF
J gene: TRBJ2-7; D gene: TRBD2; V gene: TRBV4-2; clone size: .; CDR3 DNA: TGTGCCAGCAGCCAAGGAGAGACTAGCGGGCTCTCCTACGAGCAGTACTTC; CDR3 protein: CASSQGETSGLSYEQYF
J gene: TRBJ1-2; D gene: TRBD1; V gene: TRBV5-1; clone size: .; CDR3 DNA: TGCGCCAGCAGCATCATGACAGGGGGAGACTATGGCTACACCTTC; CDR3 protein: CASSIMTGGDYGYTF
J gene: TRBJ2-2; D gene: .; V gene: TRBV19; clone size: .; CDR3 DNA: TGTGCCAGTAGGCCCGGACAGAGCCCCACCGGGGAGCTGTTTTTT; CDR3 protein: CASRPGQSPTGELFF
J gene: TRBJ2-5; D gene: .; V gene: TRBV5-8; clone size: .; CDR3 DNA: TGTGCCAGCAGCTTGGGAGGGGAAGAGACCCAGTACTTC; CDR3 protein: CASSLGGEETQYF
J gene: TRBJ2-1; D gene: .; V gene: TRBV29-1; clone size: once; CDR3 DNA: TGCAGCGTTGTAGAAGGGGCGAATGAGCAGTTCTTC; CDR3 protein: CSVVEGANEQFF
J gene: TRBJ1-1; D gene: .; V gene: TRBV4-2; clone size: .; CDR3 DNA: TGTGCCAGCAGCCAAGAGCAGGCGAACACTGAAGCTTTCTTT; CDR3 protein: CASSQEQANTEAFF
J gene: TRBJ1-3; D gene: .; V gene: TRBV5-4; clone size: few; CDR3 DNA: TGTGCCAGCAGCTTGGGCCTCTCTGGAAACACCATATATTTT; CDR3 protein: CASSLGLSGNTIYF
J gene: TRBJ1-2; D gene: TRBD1; V gene: TRBV5-4; clone size: .; CDR3 DNA: TGTGCCAGCAGCTTTCCGGGACAGGGCTATGGCTACACCTTC; CDR3 protein: CASSFPGQGYGYTF
J gene: TRBJ2-1; D gene: TRBD1; V gene: TRBV29-1; clone size: .; CDR3 DNA: TGCAGCGGGGACCGGGACAGACAGTTCTTC; CDR3 protein: CSGDRDRQFF
J gene: TRBJ2-1; D gene: TRBD2; V gene: TRBV5-1; clone size: .; CDR3 DNA: TGCGCCAGCACTTTAGCGGGAGCCCATGAGCAGTTCTTC; CDR3 protein: CASTLAGAHEQFF
J gene: TRBJ1-2; D gene: .; V gene: TRBV5-1; clone size: .; CDR3 DNA: TGCGCCAGCAGACGGGATTCGGACACAAACTATGGCTACACCTTC; CDR3 protein: CASRRDSDTNYGYTF
J gene: TRBJ2-7; D gene: .; V gene: TRBV5-6; clone size: .; CDR3 DNA: TGTGCCAGCAACTCCGCGAGGAAATGGGAGCACGAGCAGTACTTC; CDR3 protein: CASNSARKWEHEQYF
J gene: TRBJ2-7; D gene: TRBD1; V gene: TRBV12-5; clone size: .; CDR3 DNA: TGTGCTAGTGGTTTGCTAGGACAGGGGGCTAACTACGAGCAGTACTTC; CDR3 protein: CASGLLGQGANYEQYF
J gene: TRBJ2-7; D gene: TRBD1; V gene: TRBV27; clone size: once; CDR3 DNA: TGTGCCAGCAGTCCCCCTGGACAGGGAATGGTCGACGAGCAGTACTTC; CDR3 protein: CASSPPGQGMVDEQYF
J gene: TRBJ2-1; D gene: .; V gene: TRBV5-1; clone size: .; CDR3 DNA: TGCGCCAGCGGGACGGGGCTCTACAATGAGCAGTTCTTC; CDR3 protein: CASGTGLYNEQFF
J gene: TRBJ1-2; D gene: .; V gene: TRBV12-3/TRBV12-4; clone size: .; CDR3 DNA: TGTGCCAGCAGTGCCCTGCGGCAGACAGGCTACACCTTC; CDR3 protein: CASSALRQTGYTF
J gene: TRBJ1-4; D gene: .; V gene: TRBV5-5; clone size: .; CDR3 DNA: TGTGCCAGCAGCTCACCATTGGGAAAACTGTTTTTT; CDR3 protein: CASSSPLGKLFF
J gene: TRBJ2-3; D gene: .; V gene: TRBV6-6; clone size: .; CDR3 DNA: TGTGCCAGCAGTTACGCACAGGGGAGGACAGATACGCAGTATTTT; CDR3 protein: CASSYAQGRTDTQYF
J gene: TRBJ1-2; D gene: TRBD1; V gene: TRBV27; clone size: .; CDR3 DNA: TGTGCCAGCAGTTGGGACAGTTTAGGTTTACCCTATGGCTACACCTTC; CDR3 protein: CASSWDSLGLPYGYTF
J gene: TRBJ2-7; D gene: .; V gene: TRBV5-4; clone size: .; CDR3 DNA: TGTGCCAGCAGCTCCCCCGGGACTCTCCTTTACGAGCAGTACTTC; CDR3 protein: CASSSPGTLLYEQYF
J gene: TRBJ2-1; D gene: TRBD2; V gene: TRBV11-3; clone size: .; CDR3 DNA: TGTGCCAGCTCTGCGGGGGGAGGGCCTTCCTACAATGAGCAGTTCTTC; CDR3 protein: CASSAGGGPSYNEQFF
J gene: TRBJ1-1; D gene: .; V gene: TRBV29-1; clone size: .; CDR3 DNA: TGCAGCGTTGAGGCCCCGAACACTGAAGCTTTCTTT; CDR3 protein: CSVEAPNTEAFF
J gene: TRBJ2-4; D gene: .; V gene: TRBV6-1; clone size: .; CDR3 DNA: TGTGCCAGCAGTGAGAGGGTGGCGGGACATTTAGCCAAAAACATTCAGTACTTC; CDR3 protein: CASSERVAGHLAKNIQYF
J gene: TRBJ1-6; D gene: TRBD1; V gene: TRBV6-1; clone size: .; CDR3 DNA: TGTGCCAGCAGTTCCCCGACAGGGATTAATTCACCCCTCCACTTT; CDR3 protein: CASSSPTGINSPLHF
J gene: TRBJ2-6; D gene: .; V gene: TRBV27; clone size: .; CDR3 DNA: TGTGCCAGCACACAGGGACTTGGCTCTGGGGCCAACGTCCTGACTTTC; CDR3 protein: CASTQGLGSGANVLTF
J gene: TRBJ1-2; D gene: TRBD1; V gene: TRBV2; clone size: .; CDR3 DNA: TGTGCCAGCAGGGGACAGGGAGGTGGCTACACCTTC; CDR3 protein: CASRGQGGGYTF
J gene: TRBJ2-7; D gene: TRBD2; V gene: TRBV5-4; clone size: .; CDR3 DNA: TGTGCCAGCAGTTTGGGAGGGAGGGAGATATACGAGCAGTACTTC; CDR3 protein: CASSLGGREIYEQYF
J gene: TRBJ1-1; D gene: .; V gene: TRBV7-9; clone size: .; CDR3 DNA: TGTGCCAGCAGCCCCCCACCCGTACGGTCAAATTGGGCTGAAGCTTTCTTT; CDR3 protein: CASSPPPVRSNWAEAFF